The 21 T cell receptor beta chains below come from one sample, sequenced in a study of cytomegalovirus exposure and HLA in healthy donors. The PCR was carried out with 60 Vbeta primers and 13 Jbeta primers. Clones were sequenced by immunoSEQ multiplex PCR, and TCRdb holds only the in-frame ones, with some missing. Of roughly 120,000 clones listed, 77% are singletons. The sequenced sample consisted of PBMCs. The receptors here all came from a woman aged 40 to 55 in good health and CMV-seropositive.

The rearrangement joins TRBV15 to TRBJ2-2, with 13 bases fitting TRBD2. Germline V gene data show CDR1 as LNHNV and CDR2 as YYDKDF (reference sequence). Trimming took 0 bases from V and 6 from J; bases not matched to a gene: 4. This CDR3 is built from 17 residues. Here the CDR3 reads CATSRERTSGRPGELFF. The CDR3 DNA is TGTGCCACCAGCAGAGAGAGGACTAGCGGGAGACCCGGGGAGCTGTTTTTT. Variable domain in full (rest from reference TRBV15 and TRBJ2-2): DAMVIQNPRYQVTQFGKPVTLSCSQTLNHNVMYWYQQKSSQAPKLLFHYYDKDFNNEADTPDNFQSRRPNTSFCFLDIRSPGLGDTAMYLCATSRERTSGRPGELFFGEGSRLTVL.

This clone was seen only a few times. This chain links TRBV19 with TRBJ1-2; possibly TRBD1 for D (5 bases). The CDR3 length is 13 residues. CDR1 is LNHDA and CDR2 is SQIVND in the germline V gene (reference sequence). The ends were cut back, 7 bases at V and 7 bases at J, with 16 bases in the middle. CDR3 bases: TGTGCCAGTATGTTGGCAGGGCGTTCTGGCTACACCTTC. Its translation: CASMLAGRSGYTF.

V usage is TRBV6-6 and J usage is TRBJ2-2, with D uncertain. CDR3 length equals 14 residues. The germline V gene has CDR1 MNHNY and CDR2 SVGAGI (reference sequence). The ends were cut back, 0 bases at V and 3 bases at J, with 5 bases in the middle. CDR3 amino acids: CASSYSRDTGELFF. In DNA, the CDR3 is TGTGCCAGCAGTTACTCCCGGGACACCGGGGAGCTGTTTTTT.

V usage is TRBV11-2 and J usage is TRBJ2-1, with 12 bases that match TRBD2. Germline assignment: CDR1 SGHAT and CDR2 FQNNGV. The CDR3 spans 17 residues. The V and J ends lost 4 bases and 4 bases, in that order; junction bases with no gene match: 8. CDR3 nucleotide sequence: TGTGCCAGCAGCTCCTCCTGGACTAGCGGGAATTACAATGAGCAGTTCTTC. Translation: CASSSSWTSGNYNEQFF.

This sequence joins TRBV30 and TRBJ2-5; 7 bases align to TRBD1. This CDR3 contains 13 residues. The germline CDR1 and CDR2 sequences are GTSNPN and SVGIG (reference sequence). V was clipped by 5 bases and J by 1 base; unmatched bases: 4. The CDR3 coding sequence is TGTGCCTGGTCCGGGACAGCCCAAGAGACCCAGTACTTC. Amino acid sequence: CAWSGTAQETQYF. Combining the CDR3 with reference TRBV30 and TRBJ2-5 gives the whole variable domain SQTIHQWPATLVQPVGSPLSLECTVEGTSNPNLYWYRQAAGRGLQLLFYSVGIGQISSEVPQNLSASRPQDRQFILSSKKLLLSDSGFYLCAWSGTAQETQYFGPGTRLLVL.

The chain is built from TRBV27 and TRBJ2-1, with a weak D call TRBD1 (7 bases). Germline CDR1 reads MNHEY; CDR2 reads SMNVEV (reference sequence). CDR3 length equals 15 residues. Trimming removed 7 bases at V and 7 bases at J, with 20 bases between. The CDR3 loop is CASNPGGRGGNEQFF. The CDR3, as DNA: TGTGCCAGCAACCCAGGGGGGCGTGGAGGGAATGAGCAGTTCTTC.

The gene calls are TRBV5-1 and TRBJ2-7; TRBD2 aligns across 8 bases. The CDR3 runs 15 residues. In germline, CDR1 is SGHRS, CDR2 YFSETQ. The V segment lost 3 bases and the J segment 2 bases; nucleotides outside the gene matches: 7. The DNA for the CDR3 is TGCGCCAGCAGCTCCACTAGCGGAGTAACCTACGAGCAGTACTTC. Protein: CASSSTSGVTYEQYF.

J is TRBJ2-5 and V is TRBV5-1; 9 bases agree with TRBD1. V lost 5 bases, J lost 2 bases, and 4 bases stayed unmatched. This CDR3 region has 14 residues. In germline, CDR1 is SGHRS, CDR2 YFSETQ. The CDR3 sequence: CASRSGQGQETQYF. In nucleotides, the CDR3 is TGCGCCAGCAGATCAGGACAGGGGCAAGAGACCCAGTACTTC.

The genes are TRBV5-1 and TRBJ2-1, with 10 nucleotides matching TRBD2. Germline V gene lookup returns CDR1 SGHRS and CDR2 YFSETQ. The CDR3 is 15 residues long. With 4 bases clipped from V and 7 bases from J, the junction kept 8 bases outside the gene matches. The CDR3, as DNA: TGCGCCAGCAGCCCTCAGGGACTAGCGTATAATGAGCAGTTCTTC. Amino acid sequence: CASSPQGLAYNEQFF.

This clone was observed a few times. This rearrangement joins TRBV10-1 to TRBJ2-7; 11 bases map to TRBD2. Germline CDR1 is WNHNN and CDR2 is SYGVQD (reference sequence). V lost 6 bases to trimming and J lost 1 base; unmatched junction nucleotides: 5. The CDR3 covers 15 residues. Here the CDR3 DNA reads TGCGCCAGCAGGTTCGGGACTAGCGGTTCCTACGAGCAGTACTTC. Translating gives CASRFGTSGSYEQYF.

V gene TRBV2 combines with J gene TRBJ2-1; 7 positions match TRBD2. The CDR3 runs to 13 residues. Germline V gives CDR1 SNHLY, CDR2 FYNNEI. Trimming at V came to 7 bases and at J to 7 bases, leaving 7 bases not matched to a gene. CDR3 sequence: CASTRRERNEQFF. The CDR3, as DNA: TGTGCCAGCACCCGGCGGGAGAGGAATGAGCAGTTCTTC.

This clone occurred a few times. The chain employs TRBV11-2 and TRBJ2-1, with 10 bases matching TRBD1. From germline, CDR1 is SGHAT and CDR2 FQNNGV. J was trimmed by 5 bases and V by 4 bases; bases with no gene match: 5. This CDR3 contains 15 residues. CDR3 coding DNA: TGTGCCAGCAGCTCGGACAGGGGGTTAAACAATGAGCAGTTCTTC. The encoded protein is CASSSDRGLNNEQFF. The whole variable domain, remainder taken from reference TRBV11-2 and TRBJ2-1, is EAGVAQSPRYKIIEKRQSVAFWCNPISGHATLYWYQQILGQGPKLLIQFQNNGVVDDSQLPKDRFSAERLKGVDSTLKIQPAKLEDSAVYLCASSSDRGLNNEQFFGPGTRLTVL.

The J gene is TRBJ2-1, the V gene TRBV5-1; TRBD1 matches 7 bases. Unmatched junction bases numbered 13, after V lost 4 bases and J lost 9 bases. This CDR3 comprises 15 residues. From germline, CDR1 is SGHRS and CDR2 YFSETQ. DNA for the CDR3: TGCGCCAGCAGCCAAGGGGGCGCCATACAGGGTGAGCAGTTCTTC. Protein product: CASSQGGAIQGEQFF.

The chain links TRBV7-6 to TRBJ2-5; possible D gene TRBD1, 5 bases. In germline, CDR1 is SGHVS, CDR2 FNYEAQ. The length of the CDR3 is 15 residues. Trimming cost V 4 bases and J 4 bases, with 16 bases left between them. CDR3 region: CASSYGHQGPETQYF. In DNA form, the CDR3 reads TGTGCCAGCAGCTACGGCCACCAGGGCCCAGAGACCCAGTACTTC. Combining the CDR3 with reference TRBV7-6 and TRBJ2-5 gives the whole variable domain GAGVSQSPRYKVTKRGQDVALRCDPISGHVSLYWYRQALGQGPEFLTYFNYEAQQDKSGLPNDRFSAERPEGSISTLTIQRTEQRDSAMYRCASSYGHQGPETQYFGPGTRLLVL.

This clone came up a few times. The CDR3 DNA is TGTGCCAGCAGCGTTTCTACGGGAGTACACAATGAGCAGTTCTTC. It specifies CASSVSTGVHNEQFF. V usage is TRBV9 and J usage is TRBJ2-1, with D maybe TRBD2 (6 bases). The germline V gene has CDR1 SGDLS and CDR2 YYNGEE. V was trimmed by 2 bases and J by 5 bases, leaving 14 bases between them. The CDR3 extends over 15 amino acids.

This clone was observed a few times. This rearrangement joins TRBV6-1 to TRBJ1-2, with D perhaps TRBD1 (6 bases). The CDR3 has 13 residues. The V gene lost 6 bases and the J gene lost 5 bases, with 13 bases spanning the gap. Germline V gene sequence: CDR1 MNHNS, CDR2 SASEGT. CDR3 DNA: TGTGCCAGCAGAAACTTGGGGGCGTATGGCTACACCTTC. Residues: CASRNLGAYGYTF.

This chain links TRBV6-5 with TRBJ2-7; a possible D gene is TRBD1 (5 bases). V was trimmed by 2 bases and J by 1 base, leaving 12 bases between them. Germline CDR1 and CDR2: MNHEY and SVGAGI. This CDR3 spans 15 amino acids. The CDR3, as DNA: TGTGCCAGCAGTTACCCCCCCGACAGATCCTACGAGCAGTACTTC. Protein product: CASSYPPDRSYEQYF.

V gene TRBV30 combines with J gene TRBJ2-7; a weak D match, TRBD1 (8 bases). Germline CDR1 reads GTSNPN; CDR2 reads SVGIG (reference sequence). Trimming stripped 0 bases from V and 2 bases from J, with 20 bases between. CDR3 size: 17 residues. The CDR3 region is CAWSVRGVGTGTYEQYF. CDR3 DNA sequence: TGTGCCTGGAGTGTACGGGGGGTGGGGACAGGTACCTACGAGCAGTACTTC.

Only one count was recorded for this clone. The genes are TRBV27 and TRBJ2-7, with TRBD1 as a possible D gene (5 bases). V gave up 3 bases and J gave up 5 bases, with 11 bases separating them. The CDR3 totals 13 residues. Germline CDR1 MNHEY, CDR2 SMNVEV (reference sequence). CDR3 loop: CASSFVGQNEQYF. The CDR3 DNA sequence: TGTGCCAGCAGTTTCGTGGGGCAAAACGAGCAGTACTTC.

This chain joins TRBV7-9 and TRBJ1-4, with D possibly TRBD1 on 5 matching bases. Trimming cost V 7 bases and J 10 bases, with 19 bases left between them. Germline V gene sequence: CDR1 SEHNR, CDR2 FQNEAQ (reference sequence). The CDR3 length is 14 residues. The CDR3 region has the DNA TGTGCCAGCACGCCGACAGCGTCTTATGGAAAACTGTTTTTT. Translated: CASTPTASYGKLFF.

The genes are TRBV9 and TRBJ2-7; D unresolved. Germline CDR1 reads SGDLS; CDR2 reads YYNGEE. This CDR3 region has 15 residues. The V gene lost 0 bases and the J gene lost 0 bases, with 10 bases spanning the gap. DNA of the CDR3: TGTGCCAGCAGCGTAGCGGTAGGAGCCTCCTACGAGCAGTACTTC. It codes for CASSVAVGASYEQYF.